This note documents a single TCR beta chain sequence. The target antigen is unknown. Profiled with immunoSEQ multiplex PCR; TCRdb holds only in-frame clones, not every one. Here the sample spans 100,000 to 150,000 clones, 94% being singletons. This CDR3 contains 16 residues. The junction had 7 bases not matched to a gene; V was cut back by 4 bases and J by 1 base. Germline CDR1 and CDR2: SGHRS and YFSETQ. These data belong to a study of T cell responses to AZD1222 COVID-19 vaccine. Findings and caveats of the study: Close to half of spike-specific TCRs reportedly recognize unmutated variant regions. Donor demographics were predominantly white British with a female majority; clonal diversity may be underestimated.

The genes are TRBV5-1 and TRBJ2-3, with TRBD1 matching 9 bases. The sample here was peripheral blood, taken on day 0 of AZD1222 vaccination. This receptor was identified in an adult in good health. CDR3 sequence reads: CASSTGQGGGTDTQYF. The DNA of the CDR3 is TGCGCCAGCAGCACGGGACAGGGTGGTGGCACAGATACGCAGTATTTT.